A single sample is the source of the 24 T cell receptor beta chains below, sequenced in a study of blood T cell repertoires in COVID-19. TCRdb's table, derived via immunoSEQ multiplex PCR, lists solely in-frame clones and lacks some. Among about 89,000 clones listed, 75% to 85% were seen once. The specimen sequenced was peripheral blood. These receptor sequences come from a woman of 80 years or more with acute or convalescent COVID-19.

This chain connects TRBV7-2 to TRBJ2-7; 12 bases map to TRBD2. CDR3 size: 17 residues. Germline values: CDR1 SGHTA, CDR2 FQGNSA. V was pared by 5 bases and J by 4 bases, with 12 bases of the junction left unmatched. The CDR3 sequence is CASSRELTSGRLYEQYF. The CDR3 coding sequence is TGTGCCAGCAGCCGTGAACTTACTAGCGGGAGGTTATACGAGCAGTACTTC.

This chain connects TRBV30 to TRBJ2-7, with D perhaps TRBD1 (5 bases). CDR1 GTSNPN and CDR2 SVGIG come from the germline V gene (reference sequence). V shed 7 bases and J shed 4 bases, with 11 bases lying between them. The CDR3 is made up of 11 amino acids. The CDR3 region has the DNA TGTGCCTCTTCAGGGTCGTACGAGCAGTACTTC. Translation gives CASSGSYEQYF. The full variable domain, rest sourced from reference TRBV30 and TRBJ2-7, is SQTIHQWPATLVQPVGSPLSLECTVEGTSNPNLYWYRQAAGRGLQLLFYSVGIGQISSEVPQNLSASRPQDRQFILSSKKLLLSDSGFYLCASSGSYEQYFGPGTRLTVT.

This clone was counted a single time. The chain couples TRBV29-1 to TRBJ1-1; tentative D call: TRBD1 (6 bases). Germline V lookup: CDR1 SQVTM, CDR2 ANQGSEA. Between the trimmed V and J ends, which lost 7 bases and 1 base, there was a span of 13 bases. The CDR3 is made up of 13 amino acids. The CDR3 loop is CSGTGHQNTEAFF. The CDR3 bases are TGCAGCGGCACGGGACACCAGAACACTGAAGCTTTCTTT.

This clone was detected a few times. V usage is TRBV28 and J usage is TRBJ2-2, with D hard to call. V dropped 7 bases and J dropped 1 base, with 13 bases sitting between them. CDR3 length: 15 amino acids. Germline CDR1 and CDR2: MDHEN and SYDVKM. CDR3 residues: CASTLLSENTGELFF. In nucleotides, the CDR3 is TGTGCCAGCACACTCTTGAGCGAGAACACCGGGGAGCTGTTTTTT.

The genes are TRBV3-1 (or the pseudogene TRBV3-2) and TRBJ1-2, with 8 bases identical to TRBD1. This CDR3 comprises 15 residues. Looked up from germline, CDR1 is LGHDT and CDR2 is YNNKEL (reference sequence). V shed 2 bases, J shed 2 bases, and the junction held 4 bases outside the gene matches. In DNA, the CDR3 is TGTGCCAGCAGCCAACTGGACAGGGCGAACTATGGCTACACCTTC. Its translation: CASSQLDRANYGYTF.

This sequence joins TRBV5-1 and TRBJ1-1; 9 nucleotides match TRBD1. V dropped 4 bases and J dropped 3; count of bases not matched to a gene: 10. The germline gives CDR1 SGHRS, CDR2 YFSETQ. The CDR3 covers 16 residues. The CDR3 loop is CASSLYPGQGYTEAFF. In nucleotides, the CDR3 is TGCGCCAGCAGCCTCTATCCGGGACAGGGTTACACTGAAGCTTTCTTT.

The DNA for the CDR3 is TGCAGCGTCGGACAGGGGAGGGCTGAAGCTTTCTTT. It encodes CSVGQGRAEAFF. The chain carries TRBV29-1 and TRBJ1-1; 9 positions match TRBD1. The CDR3 has 12 amino acids. In germline, CDR1 is SQVTM, CDR2 ANQGSEA. V shed 6 bases and J 6 bases; nucleotides not matched to a gene: 5. The full variable domain, with the rest looked up from reference TRBV29-1 and TRBJ1-1, is SAVISQKPSRDICQRGTSLTIQCQVDSQVTMMFWYRQQPGQSLTLIATANQGSEATYESGFVIDKFPISRPNLTFSTLTVSNMSPEDSSIYLCSVGQGRAEAFFGQGTRLTVV.

V is TRBV5-1 and J is TRBJ2-4; D call uncertain. CDR1 is SGHRS, CDR2 YFSETQ, per germline. Between the trimmed V and J ends, which lost 4 bases and 2 bases, there was a span of 7 bases. This CDR3 comprises 13 residues. CDR3 nucleotides: TGCGCCAGCAGCATTAGCCCCAAAAACATTCAGTACTTC. It encodes CASSISPKNIQYF.

The J gene is TRBJ2-5, the V gene TRBV15, with D possibly TRBD2 on 6 matching bases. Germline values: CDR1 LNHNV, CDR2 YYDKDF (reference sequence). The CDR3 covers 14 residues. V gave up 3 bases and J gave up 1 base, with 9 bases separating them. The CDR3 here is CATSRGGAQETQYF. Written as DNA, the CDR3 is TGTGCCACCAGCAGGGGCGGGGCCCAAGAGACCCAGTACTTC.

This clone has only a few counts. The V call is TRBV5-6, the J call TRBJ1-4, with 12 positions matching TRBD1. This CDR3 has 16 residues. Germline V gives CDR1 SGHDT, CDR2 YYEEEE. V trimming: 4 bases; J trimming: 6 bases; junction bases outside the gene matches: 7. CDR3 protein: CASSRDRGRPDEKLFF. The CDR3, as DNA: TGTGCCAGCAGCCGGGACAGGGGGCGGCCGGATGAAAAACTGTTTTTT. Variable domain in full (rest from reference TRBV5-6 and TRBJ1-4): DAGVTQSPTHLIKTRGQQVTLRCSPKSGHDTVSWYQQALGQGPQFIFQYYEEEERQRGNFPDRFSGHQFPNYSSELNVNALLLGDSALYLCASSRDRGRPDEKLFFGSGTQLSVL.

CDR3 amino acids: CASSYQRASSYEQYF. CDR3 in DNA: TGTGCCAGCTCATATCAGCGGGCTAGCTCCTACGAGCAGTACTTC. The rearrangement links TRBV18 to TRBJ2-7; possible D gene TRBD2, 6 bases. The CDR3 is 15 amino acids. From germline, CDR1 is KGHSH and CDR2 LQKENI. V lost 5 bases, J lost 0 bases, and 14 bases lay in between.

The chain links TRBV6-5 to TRBJ1-2; D possibly corresponds to TRBD1 (5 bases). This CDR3 has 13 amino acids. Germline CDR1 MNHEY, CDR2 SVGAGI. The V and J ends lost 7 bases and 3 bases respectively, with 12 bases between them. The DNA of the CDR3 is TGTGCCAGCAAAAGGGGCTGGGACTATGGCTACACCTTC. It is translated as CASKRGWDYGYTF.

This chain's CDR3 is CASSIQETYNEQFF. CDR3 sequence (DNA): TGTGCCAGTAGTATCCAGGAAACCTACAATGAGCAGTTCTTC. V usage is TRBV19 and J usage is TRBJ2-1, with D hard to call. The CDR3 loop spans 14 amino acids. Germline CDR1 reads LNHDA; CDR2 reads SQIVND (reference sequence). Between the trimmed V and J ends, which lost 3 bases and 2 bases, there was a span of 8 bases.

The rearrangement uses TRBV24-1 and TRBJ2-1; weak D call: TRBD2 (6 bases). Germline V gene sequence: CDR1 KGHDR, CDR2 SFDVKD. V was shortened by 0 bases and J by 7 bases, with 6 bases between the two germline ends. The CDR3 covers 13 residues. The DNA of the CDR3 is TGTGCCACCAGTGATTTGCGGGGGAATGAGCAGTTCTTC. This translates into CATSDLRGNEQFF.

The CDR3: CATSDQGGHNQPQHF. In DNA form, the CDR3 reads TGTGCCACCAGTGACCAAGGGGGCCACAATCAGCCCCAGCATTTT. The chain uses TRBV24-1 and TRBJ1-5, with 7 positions matching TRBD1. CDR1 KGHDR and CDR2 SFDVKD come from the germline V gene. The CDR3 length is 15 residues. The V segment lost 4 bases and the J segment 3 bases; nucleotides outside the gene matches: 5.

V and J are TRBV20-1 and TRBJ2-3; tentative D call: TRBD1 (6 bases). Trimming left V 5 bases short and J 5 bases short, with 8 bases between. Per germline, CDR1 DFQATT and CDR2 SNEGSKA (reference sequence). The CDR3 loop spans 11 amino acids. The CDR3 region is CSALQGDTQYF. DNA of the CDR3: TGCAGTGCTCTACAGGGAGATACGCAGTATTTT.

In its sample, this clone was seen once. The rearrangement joins TRBV3-1 (or the pseudogene TRBV3-2) to TRBJ1-6; 10 bases agree with TRBD1. Germline V lookup: CDR1 LGHDT, CDR2 YNNKEL (reference sequence). J was trimmed by 8 bases and V by 1 base; bases with no gene match: 2. The CDR3 length is 15 residues. The CDR3 reads CASSQVGTGDSPLHF. The CDR3, as DNA: TGTGCCAGCAGCCAAGTAGGGACAGGGGATTCACCCCTCCACTTT.

The chain carries TRBV6-5 and TRBJ1-6, with 10 positions matching TRBD1. CDR3 length: 16 amino acids. Per germline, CDR1 MNHEY and CDR2 SVGAGI. The trim removed 0 bases at V and 6 bases at J, leaving 2 bases unmatched. CDR3 in DNA: TGTGCCAGCAGTTACTCGGGACAGGGGTCTAATTCACCCCTCCACTTT. Translating it yields CASSYSGQGSNSPLHF.

The chain has TRBV24-1 and TRBJ1-1; D not resolved. CDR1 and CDR2 from the germline V gene are KGHDR and SFDVKD. V lost 0 bases, J lost 6 bases, and 10 bases lay in between. The CDR3 loop spans 14 amino acids. In nucleotides, the CDR3 is TGTGCCACCAGTGATTTGCGGGGTAGCGCTGAAGCTTTCTTT. As protein: CATSDLRGSAEAFF.

The chain joins TRBV7-2 to TRBJ2-5; tentatively, D is TRBD2 (6 bases). V was pared by 6 bases and J by 4 bases, with 12 bases between. Germline assignment: CDR1 SGHTA and CDR2 FQGNSA. This CDR3 has 13 residues. CDR3 nucleotides: TGTGCCAGCAGGCACGGGGGTTCAGAGACCCAGTACTTC. It is translated as CASRHGGSETQYF.

This chain links TRBV15 with TRBJ1-4; D perhaps matches TRBD1 (6 bases). The CDR3 is 15 amino acids. V lost 2 bases to trimming and J lost 8 bases, with 15 bases between them. Germline V gene lookup returns CDR1 LNHNV and CDR2 YYDKDF (reference sequence). CDR3 amino acids: CATSRQTQGYEKLFF. The CDR3 DNA follows: TGTGCCACCAGCAGACAGACGCAGGGGTACGAAAAACTGTTTTTT.

This clone was seen many times. The chain couples TRBV5-4 to TRBJ1-5, with D unresolved. With 0 bases removed from V and 6 bases from J, the gap between germline ends came to 4 bases. There are 12 residues in the CDR3. From germline, CDR1 is SGHNT and CDR2 YYREEE (reference sequence). CDR3 sequence reads: CASSLDSQPQHF. For the CDR3, the DNA is TGTGCCAGCAGCTTGGACAGTCAGCCCCAGCATTTT.

Only a few counts were recorded for this clone. This chain connects TRBV5-6 to TRBJ1-2, with D unclear. This CDR3 comprises 12 residues. The V and J ends lost 3 bases and 5 bases respectively, with 8 bases between them. Germline V CDR1 and CDR2: SGHDT, YYEEEE. CDR3 loop: CASSYGVYGYTF. In nucleotides, the CDR3 is TGTGCCAGCAGCTACGGGGTATATGGCTACACCTTC.

The chain recombines TRBV18 with TRBJ1-3; 10 bases agree with TRBD1. The CDR3 has 15 residues. V gave up 5 bases and J gave up 4 bases; unmatched junction bases: 5. Germline CDR1 reads KGHSH; CDR2 reads LQKENI. CDR3 amino acids: CASSSTGGAGNTIYF. CDR3 in DNA: TGTGCCAGCTCATCGACAGGGGGCGCGGGAAACACCATATATTTT.